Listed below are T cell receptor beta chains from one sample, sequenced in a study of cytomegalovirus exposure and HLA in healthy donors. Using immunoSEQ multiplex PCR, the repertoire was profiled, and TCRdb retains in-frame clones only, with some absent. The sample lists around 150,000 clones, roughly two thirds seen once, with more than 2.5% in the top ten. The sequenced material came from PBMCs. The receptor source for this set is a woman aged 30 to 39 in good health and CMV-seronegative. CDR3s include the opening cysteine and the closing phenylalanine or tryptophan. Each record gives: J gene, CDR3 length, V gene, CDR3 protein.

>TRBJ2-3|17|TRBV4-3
CASSQFRTSRGRDTQYF
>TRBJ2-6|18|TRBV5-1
CASSLGTTGSPGANVLTF
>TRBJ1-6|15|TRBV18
CASSPGQGAISPLHF
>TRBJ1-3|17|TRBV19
CASSIGLGIGSGNTIYF
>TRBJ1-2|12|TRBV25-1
CATLTGLHGYTF
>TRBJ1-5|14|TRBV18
CASSPKQESQPQHF
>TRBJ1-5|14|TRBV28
CASSFRSAYQPQHF
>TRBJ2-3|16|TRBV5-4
CASSRGLAGSTDTQYF
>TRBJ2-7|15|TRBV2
CASRRGTGQYHEQYF
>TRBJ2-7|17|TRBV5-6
CASRSPLGRKDVYEQYF
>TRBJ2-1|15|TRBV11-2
CASSLRSQGGNEQFF
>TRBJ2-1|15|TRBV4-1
CASSQPGQGFYEQFF
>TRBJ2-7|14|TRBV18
CASSPGTGDYEQYF
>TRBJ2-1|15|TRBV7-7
CASSYRLAGDYEQFF
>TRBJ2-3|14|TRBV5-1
CASSLVTATDTQYF
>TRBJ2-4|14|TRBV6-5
CAREEYLAKNIQYF
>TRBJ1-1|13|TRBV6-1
CASSAGRGTEAFF
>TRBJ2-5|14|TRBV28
CASSFPGGSETQYF
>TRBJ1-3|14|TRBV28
CASSYQGSGNTIYF
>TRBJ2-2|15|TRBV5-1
CASSPGQGNTGELFF
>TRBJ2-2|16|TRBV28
CASSWPGLANTGELFF
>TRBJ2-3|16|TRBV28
CASRGSSGGMGDTQYF
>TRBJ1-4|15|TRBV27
CASSLWGGTNEKLFF
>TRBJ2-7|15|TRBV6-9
CASSCGQGDSYEQYF
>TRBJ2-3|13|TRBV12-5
CASGLGQSMTQYF
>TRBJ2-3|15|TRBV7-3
CASSLSGSTGDTQYF
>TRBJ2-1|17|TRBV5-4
CASSLAIRGTSYNEQFF
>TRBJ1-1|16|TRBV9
CASSVEGWGQNTEAFF
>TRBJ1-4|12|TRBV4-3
CASSQEREKLFF
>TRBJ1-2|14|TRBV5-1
CASSLDRPNYGYTF
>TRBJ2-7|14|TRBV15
CATSREGQGREQYF
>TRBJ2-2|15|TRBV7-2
CASSLIRGNTGELFF
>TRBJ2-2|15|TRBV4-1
CASSLSAGGTGELFF
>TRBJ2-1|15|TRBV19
CASSTTRQGVNEQFF
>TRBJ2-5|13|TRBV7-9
CASSLGLAETQYF
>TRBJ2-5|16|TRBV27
CASSKGRQGRVETQYF
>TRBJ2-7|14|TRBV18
CASSPGRGTYEQYF
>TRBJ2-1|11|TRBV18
CASSPSKEQFF
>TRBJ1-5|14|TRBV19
CASRSGTGYQPQHF
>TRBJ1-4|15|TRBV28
CASTGMRAPGEKLFF
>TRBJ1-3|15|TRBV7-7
CASSSGQGTGNTIYF
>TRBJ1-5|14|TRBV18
CASSLRGRDQPQHF
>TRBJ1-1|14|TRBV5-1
CASSPRAGDTEAFF
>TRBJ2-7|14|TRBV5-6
CASSSWTETYEQYF
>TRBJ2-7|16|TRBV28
CASTQLPGHRYYEQYF